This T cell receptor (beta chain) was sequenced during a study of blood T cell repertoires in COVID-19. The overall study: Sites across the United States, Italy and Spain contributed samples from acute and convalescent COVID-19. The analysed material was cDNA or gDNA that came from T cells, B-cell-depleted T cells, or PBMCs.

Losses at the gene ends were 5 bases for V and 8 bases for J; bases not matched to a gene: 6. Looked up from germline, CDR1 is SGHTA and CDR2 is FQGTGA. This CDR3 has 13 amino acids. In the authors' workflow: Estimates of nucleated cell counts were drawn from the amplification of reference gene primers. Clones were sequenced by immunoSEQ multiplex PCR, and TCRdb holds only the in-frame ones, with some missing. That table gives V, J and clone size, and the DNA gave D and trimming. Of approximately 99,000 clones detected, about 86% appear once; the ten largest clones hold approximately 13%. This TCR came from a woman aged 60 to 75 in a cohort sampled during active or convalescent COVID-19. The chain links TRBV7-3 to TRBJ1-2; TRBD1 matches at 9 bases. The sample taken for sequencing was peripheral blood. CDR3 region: CASSPTGGQGYTF. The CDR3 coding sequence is TGTGCCAGCAGCCCAACAGGGGGCCAGGGCTACACCTTC.